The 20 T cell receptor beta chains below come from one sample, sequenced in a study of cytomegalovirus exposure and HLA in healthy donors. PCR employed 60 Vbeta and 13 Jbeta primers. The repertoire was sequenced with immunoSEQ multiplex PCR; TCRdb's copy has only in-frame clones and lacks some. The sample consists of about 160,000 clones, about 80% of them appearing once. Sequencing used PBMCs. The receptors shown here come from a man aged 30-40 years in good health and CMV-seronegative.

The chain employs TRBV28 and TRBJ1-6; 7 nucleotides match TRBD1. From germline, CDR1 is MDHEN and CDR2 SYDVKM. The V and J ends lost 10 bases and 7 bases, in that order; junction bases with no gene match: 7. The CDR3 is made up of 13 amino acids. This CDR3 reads CATVDRLNSPLHF. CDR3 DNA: TGTGCCACCGTGGACAGGTTAAATTCACCCCTCCACTTT.

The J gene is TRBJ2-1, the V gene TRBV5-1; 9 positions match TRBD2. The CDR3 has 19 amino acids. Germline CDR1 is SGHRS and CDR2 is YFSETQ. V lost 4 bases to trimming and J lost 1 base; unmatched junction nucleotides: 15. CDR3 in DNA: TGCGCCAGCAGCGGCCTGGCTAGCGGGACCCAAGTTTCCTACAATGAGCAGTTCTTC. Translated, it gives CASSGLASGTQVSYNEQFF.

The CDR3 loop reads CASSVAGFMNTEAFF. The CDR3 DNA reads TGTGCCAGCAGCGTAGCGGGGTTTATGAACACTGAAGCTTTCTTT. V gene TRBV9 combines with J gene TRBJ1-1; D is uncertain. The germline V and J ends were trimmed by 0 bases and 0 bases, with 9 bases remaining between them. The CDR3 is made up of 15 amino acids. Germline V gives CDR1 SGDLS, CDR2 YYNGEE.

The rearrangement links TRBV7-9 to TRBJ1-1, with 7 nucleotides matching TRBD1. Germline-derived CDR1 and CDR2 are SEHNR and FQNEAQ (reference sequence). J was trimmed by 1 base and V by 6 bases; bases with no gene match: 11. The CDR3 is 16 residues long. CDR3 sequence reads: CASRYSQGFANTEAFF. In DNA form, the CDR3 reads TGTGCCAGCAGATATTCACAGGGGTTCGCGAACACTGAAGCTTTCTTT.

The CDR3 loop is CASSVGDRGGTEAFF. CDR3 sequence (DNA): TGTGCCAGCAGCGTGGGGGACAGGGGAGGCACTGAAGCTTTCTTT. The gene calls are TRBV7-2 and TRBJ1-1, with 10 nucleotides matching TRBD1. Looked up from germline, CDR1 is SGHTA and CDR2 is FQGNSA. The V gene end was trimmed by 5 bases and the J gene end by 4 bases; junction bases not matched to a gene: 7. This CDR3 is 15 amino acids long.

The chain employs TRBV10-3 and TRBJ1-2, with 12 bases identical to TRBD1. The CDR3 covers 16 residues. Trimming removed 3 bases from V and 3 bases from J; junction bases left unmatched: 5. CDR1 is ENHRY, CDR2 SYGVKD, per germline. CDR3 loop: CAISEPGQGADYGYTF. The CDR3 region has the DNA TGTGCCATCAGTGAACCGGGACAGGGGGCTGACTATGGCTACACCTTC.

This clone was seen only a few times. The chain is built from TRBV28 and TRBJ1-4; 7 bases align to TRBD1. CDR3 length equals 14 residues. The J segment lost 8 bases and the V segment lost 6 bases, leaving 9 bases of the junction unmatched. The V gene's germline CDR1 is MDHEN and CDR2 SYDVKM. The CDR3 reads CASSPTGTGEKLFF. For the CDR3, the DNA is TGTGCCAGCAGCCCGACAGGGACCGGCGAAAAACTGTTTTTT.

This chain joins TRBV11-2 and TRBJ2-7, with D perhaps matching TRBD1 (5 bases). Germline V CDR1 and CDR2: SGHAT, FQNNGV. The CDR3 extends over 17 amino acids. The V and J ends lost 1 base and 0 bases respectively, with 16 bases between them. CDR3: CASSLAPGRSFSYEQYF. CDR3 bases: TGTGCCAGCAGCTTAGCCCCAGGGCGGAGCTTCTCCTACGAGCAGTACTTC.

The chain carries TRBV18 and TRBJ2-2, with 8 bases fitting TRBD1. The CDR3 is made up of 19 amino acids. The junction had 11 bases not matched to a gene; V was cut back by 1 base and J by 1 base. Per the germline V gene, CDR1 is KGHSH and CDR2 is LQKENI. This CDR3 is CASSPLISWTGKNTGELFF. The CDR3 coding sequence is TGTGCCAGCTCACCACTCATATCCTGGACAGGGAAGAACACCGGGGAGCTGTTTTTT.

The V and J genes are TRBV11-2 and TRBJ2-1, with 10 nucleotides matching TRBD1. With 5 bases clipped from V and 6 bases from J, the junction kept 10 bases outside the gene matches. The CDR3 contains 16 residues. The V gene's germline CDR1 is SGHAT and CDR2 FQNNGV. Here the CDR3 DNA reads TGTGCCAGCAGCCCCATGGGACAGGGGACACTCAATGAGCAGTTCTTC. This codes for CASSPMGQGTLNEQFF.

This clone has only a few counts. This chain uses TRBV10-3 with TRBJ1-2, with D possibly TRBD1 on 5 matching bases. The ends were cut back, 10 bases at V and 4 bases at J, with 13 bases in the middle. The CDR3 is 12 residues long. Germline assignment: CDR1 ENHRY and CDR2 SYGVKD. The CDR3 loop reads CATLQDSYGYTF. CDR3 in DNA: TGTGCCACCCTCCAAGACAGCTATGGCTACACCTTC.

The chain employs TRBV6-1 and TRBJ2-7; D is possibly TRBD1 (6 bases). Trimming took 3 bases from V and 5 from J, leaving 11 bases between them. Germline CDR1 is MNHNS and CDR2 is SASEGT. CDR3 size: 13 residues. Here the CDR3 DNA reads TGTGCCAGCAGTGACCAGGGGTTCAACGAGCAGTACTTC. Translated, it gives CASSDQGFNEQYF.

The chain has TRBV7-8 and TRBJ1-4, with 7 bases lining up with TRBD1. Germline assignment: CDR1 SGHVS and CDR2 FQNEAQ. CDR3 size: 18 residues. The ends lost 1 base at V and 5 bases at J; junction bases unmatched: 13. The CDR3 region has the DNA TGTGCCAGCAGCTTAGGACAAAACCGGGACAGCATCAATGAAAAACTGTTTTTT. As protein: CASSLGQNRDSINEKLFF. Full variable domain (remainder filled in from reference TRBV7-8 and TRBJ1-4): GAGVSQSPRYKVAKRGQDVALRCDPISGHVSLFWYQQALGQGPEFLTYFQNEAQLDKSGLPSDRFFAERPEGSVSTLKIQRTQQEDSAVYLCASSLGQNRDSINEKLFFGSGTQLSVL.

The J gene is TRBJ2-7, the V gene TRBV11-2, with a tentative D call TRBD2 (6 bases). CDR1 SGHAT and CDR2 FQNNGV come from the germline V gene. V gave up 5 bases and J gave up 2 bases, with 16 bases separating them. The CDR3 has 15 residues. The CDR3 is CASSLLGSGPYEQYF. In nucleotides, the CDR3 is TGTGCCAGCAGCCTTTTAGGTAGCGGCCCCTACGAGCAGTACTTC.

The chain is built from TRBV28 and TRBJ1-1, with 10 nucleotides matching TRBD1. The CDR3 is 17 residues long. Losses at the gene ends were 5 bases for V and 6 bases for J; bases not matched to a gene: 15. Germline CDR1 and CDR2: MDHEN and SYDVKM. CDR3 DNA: TGTGCCAGCAGTGCCGACAGGGGGCGGGGGGGGCGGCCTGAAGCTTTCTTT. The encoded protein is CASSADRGRGGRPEAFF.

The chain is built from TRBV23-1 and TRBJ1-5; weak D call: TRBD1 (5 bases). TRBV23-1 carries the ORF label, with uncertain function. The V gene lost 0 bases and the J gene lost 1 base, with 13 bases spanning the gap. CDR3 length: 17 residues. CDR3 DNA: TGCGCCAGCAGTCAATCGTTGGGGGGAGTAAGCAATCAGCCCCAGCATTTT. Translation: CASSQSLGGVSNQPQHF.

Written as DNA, the CDR3 is TGTGCCAGCAGTTTTAGGAGCTCCTACGAGCAGTACTTC. Translated, it gives CASSFRSSYEQYF. The chain is built from TRBV27 and TRBJ2-7; D remains ambiguous. V lost 3 bases and J lost 0, with 6 bases in between. The germline V gene encodes CDR1 MNHEY and CDR2 SMNVEV (reference sequence). The CDR3 totals 13 residues.

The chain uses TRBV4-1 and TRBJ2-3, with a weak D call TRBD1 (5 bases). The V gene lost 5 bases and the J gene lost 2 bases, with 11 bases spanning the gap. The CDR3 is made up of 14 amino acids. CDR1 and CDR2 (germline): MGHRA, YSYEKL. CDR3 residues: CASSGATLTDTQYF. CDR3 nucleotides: TGCGCCAGCAGCGGGGCAACCCTCACAGATACGCAGTATTTT.

DNA of the CDR3: TGTGCCAGCAGCTTTAGGGGGAGTCAAGAGACCCAGTACTTC. Amino acid sequence: CASSFRGSQETQYF. The chain combines TRBV7-2 with TRBJ2-5; perhaps TRBD1 as D (6 bases). Germline V lookup: CDR1 SGHTA, CDR2 FQGNSA. CDR3 length equals 14 residues. V gave up 3 bases and J gave up 2 bases, with 10 bases separating them.

The CDR3 protein is CASSVEGLAGGDTQYF. The CDR3 nucleotides are TGTGCCAGCAGCGTAGAGGGTCTAGCGGGGGGAGATACGCAGTATTTT. The chain joins TRBV9 to TRBJ2-3; 11 positions match TRBD2. Germline lookup yields CDR1 SGDLS and CDR2 YYNGEE. The CDR3 loop spans 16 amino acids. Trimming cost V 0 bases and J 5 bases; bases outside gene matches: 5.